The TCR beta chain described here comes from a study of T-cell memory formation after mild COVID-19. TCRdb processed the 5' RACE reads anew with MiXCR; each CDR3 protein has one entry. The data contain 150,000 to 200,000 distinct CDR3 sequences, 16% of them singletons. Study-level results: Several responding clones turned up in pre-infection memory, indicating that cross-reactive memory may have taken part.

With respect to this clonotype: Antigen: not known.

The CDR3 covers 16 residues. Trimming stripped 3 bases from V and 5 bases from J, with 17 bases between. The germline CDR1 and CDR2 sequences are LGHDT and YNNKEL (reference sequence). Specimen: PBMCs or a T cell subset sorted from them (not recorded which). The receptor's source is an adult woman who had mild COVID-19 (a few samples of this study predate the infection). Cell type and time point are not known. The rearrangement links TRBV3-1 to TRBJ1-5, with D unclear. CDR3 in amino acids: CASSHIGEPNHQPQHF. The CDR3 nucleotides read TGTGCCAGCAGCCACATCGGGGAACCGAACCATCAGCCCCAGCATTTT.